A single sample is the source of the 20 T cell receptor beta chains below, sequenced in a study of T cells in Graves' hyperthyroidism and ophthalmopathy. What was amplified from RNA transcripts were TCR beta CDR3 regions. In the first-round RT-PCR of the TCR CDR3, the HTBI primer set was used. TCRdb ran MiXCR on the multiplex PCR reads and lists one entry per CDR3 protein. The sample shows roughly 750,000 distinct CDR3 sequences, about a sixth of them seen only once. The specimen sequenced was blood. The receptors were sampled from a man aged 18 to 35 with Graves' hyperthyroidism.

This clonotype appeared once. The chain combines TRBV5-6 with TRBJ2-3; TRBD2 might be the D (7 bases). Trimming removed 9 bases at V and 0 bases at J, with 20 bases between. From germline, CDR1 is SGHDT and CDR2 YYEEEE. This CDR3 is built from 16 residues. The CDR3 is CATQTFGGRSTDTQYF. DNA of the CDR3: TGTGCCACCCAGACCTTCGGGGGGCGAAGCACAGATACGCAGTATTTT.

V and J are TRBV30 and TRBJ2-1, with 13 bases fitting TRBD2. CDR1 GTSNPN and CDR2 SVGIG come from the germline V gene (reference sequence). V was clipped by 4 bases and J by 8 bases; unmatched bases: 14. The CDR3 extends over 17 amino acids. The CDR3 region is CAWTDTKGLAGAYEQFF. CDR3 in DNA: TGTGCCTGGACAGATACCAAAGGACTAGCGGGAGCATATGAGCAGTTCTTC.

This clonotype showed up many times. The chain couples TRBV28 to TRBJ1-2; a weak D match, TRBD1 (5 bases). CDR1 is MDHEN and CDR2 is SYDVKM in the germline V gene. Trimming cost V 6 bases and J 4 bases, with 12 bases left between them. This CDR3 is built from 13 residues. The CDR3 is CASRTTGLYGYTF. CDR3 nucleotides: TGTGCCAGCAGAACAACAGGCCTCTATGGCTACACCTTC.

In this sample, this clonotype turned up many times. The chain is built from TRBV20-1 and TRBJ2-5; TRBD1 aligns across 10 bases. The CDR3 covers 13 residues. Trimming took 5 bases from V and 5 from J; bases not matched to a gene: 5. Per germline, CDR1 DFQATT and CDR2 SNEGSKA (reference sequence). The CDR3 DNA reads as TGCAGTGCTCGGGACAGGGGCGTGGAGACCCAGTACTTC. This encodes CSARDRGVETQYF.

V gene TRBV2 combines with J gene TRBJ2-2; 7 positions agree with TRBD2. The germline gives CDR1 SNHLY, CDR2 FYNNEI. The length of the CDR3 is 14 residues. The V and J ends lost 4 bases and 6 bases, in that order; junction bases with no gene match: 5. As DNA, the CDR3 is TGTGCCAGCAGTGGGGGGGGGTTTGCCGGGGAGCTGTTTTTT. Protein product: CASSGGGFAGELFF. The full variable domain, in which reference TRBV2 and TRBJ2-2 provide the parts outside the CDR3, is EPEVTQTPSHQVTQMGQEVILRCVPISNHLYFYWYRQILGQKVEFLVSFYNNEISEKSEIFDDQFSVERPDGSNFTLKIRSTKLEDSAMYFCASSGGGFAGELFFGEGSRLTVL.

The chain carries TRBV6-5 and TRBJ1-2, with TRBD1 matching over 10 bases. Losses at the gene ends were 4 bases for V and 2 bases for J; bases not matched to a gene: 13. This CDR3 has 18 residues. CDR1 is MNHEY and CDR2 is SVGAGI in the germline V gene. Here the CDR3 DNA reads TGTGCCAGCAGTTCCCCTCCGGGACAGGGGTCCAAGAACTATGGCTACACCTTC. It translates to CASSSPPGQGSKNYGYTF.

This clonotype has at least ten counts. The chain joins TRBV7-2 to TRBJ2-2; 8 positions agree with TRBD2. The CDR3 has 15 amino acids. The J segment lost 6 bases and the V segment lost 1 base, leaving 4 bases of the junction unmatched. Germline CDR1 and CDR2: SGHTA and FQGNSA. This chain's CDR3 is CASSLGSGSAGELFF. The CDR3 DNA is TGTGCCAGCAGCTTAGGCAGCGGGAGCGCCGGGGAGCTGTTTTTT.

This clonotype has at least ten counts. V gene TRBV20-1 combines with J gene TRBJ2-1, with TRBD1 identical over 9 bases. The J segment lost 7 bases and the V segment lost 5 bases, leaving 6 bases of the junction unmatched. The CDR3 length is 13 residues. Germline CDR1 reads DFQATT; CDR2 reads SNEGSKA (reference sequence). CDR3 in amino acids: CSAEGDRVNEQFF. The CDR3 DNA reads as TGCAGTGCTGAGGGGGACAGGGTAAATGAGCAGTTCTTC.

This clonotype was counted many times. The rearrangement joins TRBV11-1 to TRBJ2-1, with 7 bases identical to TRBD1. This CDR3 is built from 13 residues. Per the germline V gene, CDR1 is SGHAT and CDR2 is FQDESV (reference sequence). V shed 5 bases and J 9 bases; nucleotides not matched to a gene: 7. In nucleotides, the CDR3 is TGTGCCAGCAGCCTAGGACAGGCGGGTGAGCAGTTCTTC. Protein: CASSLGQAGEQFF.

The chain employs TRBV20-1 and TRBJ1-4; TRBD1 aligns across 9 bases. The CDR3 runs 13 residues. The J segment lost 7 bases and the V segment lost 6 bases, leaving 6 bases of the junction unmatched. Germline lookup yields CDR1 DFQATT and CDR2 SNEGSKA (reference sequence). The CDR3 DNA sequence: TGCAGTGCAGTAACAGGGGGCAGTGAAAAACTGTTTTTT. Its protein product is CSAVTGGSEKLFF.

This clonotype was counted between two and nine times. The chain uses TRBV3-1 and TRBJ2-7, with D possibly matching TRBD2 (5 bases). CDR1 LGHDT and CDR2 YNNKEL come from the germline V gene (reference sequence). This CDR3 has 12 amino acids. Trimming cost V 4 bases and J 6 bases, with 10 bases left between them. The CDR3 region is CASSPPGSEQYF. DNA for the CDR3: TGTGCCAGCAGCCCTCCGGGAAGCGAGCAGTACTTC.

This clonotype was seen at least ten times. CDR3 residues: CASSWTETQYF. In nucleotides, the CDR3 is TGTGCCAGCAGCTGGACGGAGACCCAGTACTTC. This chain joins TRBV11-1 and TRBJ2-5; no clear D. Germline V lookup: CDR1 SGHAT, CDR2 FQDESV (reference sequence). V lost 4 bases, J lost 5 bases, and 5 bases lay in between. This CDR3 is built from 11 residues. The full variable domain, with the rest looked up from reference TRBV11-1 and TRBJ2-5, is EAEVAQSPRYKITEKSQAVAFWCDPISGHATLYWYRQILGQGPELLVQFQDESVVDDSQLPKDRFSAERLKGVDSTLKIQPAELGDSAMYLCASSWTETQYFGPGTRLLVL.

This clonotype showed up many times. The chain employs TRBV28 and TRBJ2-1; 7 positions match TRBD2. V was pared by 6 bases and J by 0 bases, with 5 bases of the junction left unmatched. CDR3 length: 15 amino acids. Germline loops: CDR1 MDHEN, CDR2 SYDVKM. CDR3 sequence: CASRSGKSSYNEQFF. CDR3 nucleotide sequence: TGTGCCAGCAGAAGCGGGAAGAGCTCCTACAATGAGCAGTTCTTC.

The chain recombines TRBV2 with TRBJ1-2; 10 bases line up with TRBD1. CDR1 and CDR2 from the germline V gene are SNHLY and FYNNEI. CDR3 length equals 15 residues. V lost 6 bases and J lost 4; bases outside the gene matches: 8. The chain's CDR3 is CASRGGQGIFYGYTF. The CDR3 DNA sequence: TGTGCCAGCAGGGGGGGACAGGGGATTTTCTATGGCTACACCTTC. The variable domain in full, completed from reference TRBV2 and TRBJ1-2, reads EPEVTQTPSHQVTQMGQEVILRCVPISNHLYFYWYRQILGQKVEFLVSFYNNEISEKSEIFDDQFSVERPDGSNFTLKIRSTKLEDSAMYFCASRGGQGIFYGYTFGSGTRLTVV.

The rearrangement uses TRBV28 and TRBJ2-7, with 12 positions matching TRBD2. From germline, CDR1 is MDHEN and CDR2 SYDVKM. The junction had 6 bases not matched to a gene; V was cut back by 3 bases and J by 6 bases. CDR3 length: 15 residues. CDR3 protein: CASSLLAGGPIEQYF. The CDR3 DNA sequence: TGTGCCAGCAGTTTGCTAGCGGGAGGGCCCATCGAGCAGTACTTC.

CDR3 sequence: CASSYSGTANTGELFF. The CDR3, as DNA: TGTGCCAGCAGTTACTCGGGGACAGCGAACACCGGGGAGCTGTTTTTT. The chain is built from TRBV6-2 or TRBV6-3 and TRBJ2-2, with 7 bases identical to TRBD1. CDR3 length equals 16 residues. The germline CDR1 and CDR2 sequences are MNHEY and SVGEGT. Germline trimming cut 0 bases from V and 0 bases from J; bases unmatched to any gene: 1.

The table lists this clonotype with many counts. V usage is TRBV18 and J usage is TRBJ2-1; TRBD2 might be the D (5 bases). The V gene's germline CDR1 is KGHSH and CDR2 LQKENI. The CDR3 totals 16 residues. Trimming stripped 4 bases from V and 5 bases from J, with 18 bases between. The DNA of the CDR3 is TGTGCCAGCTCACTCCAAAGGGCCTTCGGGAACAATGAGCAGTTCTTC. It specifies CASSLQRAFGNNEQFF.

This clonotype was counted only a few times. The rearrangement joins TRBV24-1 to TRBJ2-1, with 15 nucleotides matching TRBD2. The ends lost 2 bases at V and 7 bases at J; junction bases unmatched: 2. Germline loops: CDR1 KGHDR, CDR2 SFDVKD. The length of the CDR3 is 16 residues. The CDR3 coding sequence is TGTGCCACCAGTGATTGGACTAGCGGGAGGGTAAATGAGCAGTTCTTC. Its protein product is CATSDWTSGRVNEQFF.

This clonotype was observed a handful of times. As DNA, the CDR3 is TGTGCCACCAAGGGGGGGTACGAGCAGTACTTC. Protein sequence: CATKGGYEQYF. The gene calls are TRBV15 and TRBJ2-7; D might be TRBD2 (7 bases). CDR3 length: 11 residues. In germline, CDR1 is LNHNV, CDR2 YYDKDF (reference sequence). V lost 7 bases to trimming and J lost 4 bases, with 8 bases between them.

The DNA for the CDR3 is TGTGCCAGCAGCACATGGACTAGCGGGAGTTCCTATACGCAGTATTTT. This gives the protein CASSTWTSGSSYTQYF. The chain links TRBV11-1 to TRBJ2-3; TRBD2 aligns across 13 bases. The CDR3 totals 16 residues. The V gene end was trimmed by 5 bases and the J gene end by 7 bases; junction bases not matched to a gene: 9. Per germline, CDR1 SGHAT and CDR2 FQDESV (reference sequence).